This is a list of T cell receptor beta chains from one sample in a study of PD-1 blockade in classical Hodgkin lymphoma. Assay used: immunoSEQ multiplex PCR; TCRdb lists only in-frame clones, some missing. Of tens of thousands of clones listed, roughly 80% are singletons. Here the sequenced sample was peripheral blood mononuclear cells (PBMCs), taken at baseline. The receptors here all came from a human donor with classical Hodgkin lymphoma. CDR3s include the opening cysteine and the closing phenylalanine or tryptophan. The D gene is left open where the match is weak. Some rows have no size entry. The others give once, few or many, or a class for an expanded clone.

J | V | size | D | CDR3 | DNA
TRBJ2-3 | TRBV7-2 | once | - | CASSLAIWVDTQYF | TGTGCCAGCAGCTTAGCTATTTGGGTGGATACGCAGTATTTT
TRBJ2-2 | TRBV4-3 | few | - | CASSSGSFDTGELFF | TGCGCCAGCAGCTCAGGGAGCTTTGACACCGGGGAGCTGTTTTTT
TRBJ2-1 | TRBV14 | - | - | CASSQAPGQTNEQFF | TGTGCCAGCAGCCAAGCCCCGGGGCAGACTAATGAGCAGTTCTTC
TRBJ1-4 | TRBV6-5 | - | - | CASSVNEKLFF | TGTGCCAGCAGTGTGAATGAAAAACTGTTTTTT
TRBJ1-4 | TRBV7-2 | - | TRBD1 | CASSQGTVEEKLFF | TGTGCCAGCAGCCAAGGGACAGTGGAGGAAAAACTGTTTTTT
TRBJ1-4 | TRBV6-1 | few | - | CASSEGQLNEKLFF | TGTGCCAGCAGTGAAGGACAGCTCAATGAAAAACTGTTTTTT
TRBJ2-7 | TRBV6-5 | - | TRBD2 | CASSYSGLAVYEQYF | TGTGCCAGCAGTTACTCGGGCCTAGCGGTTTACGAGCAGTACTTC
TRBJ1-2 | TRBV18 | few | TRBD1 | CASSRPGQGVDYGYTF | TGTGCCAGCTCACGGCCGGGACAGGGAGTTGACTATGGCTACACCTTC
TRBJ1-4 | TRBV18 | - | - | CASSPPGEKLFF | TGTGCCAGCTCACCCCCTGGGGAAAAACTGTTTTTT
TRBJ2-1 | TRBV25-1 | - | - | CASSEQGQYNEQFF | TGTGCCAGCAGTGAACAGGGGCAATACAATGAGCAGTTCTTC
TRBJ1-1 | TRBV12-5 | - | - | CASSRTFGTEAFF | TGTGCTAGTTCTAGGACCTTTGGCACTGAAGCTTTCTTT
TRBJ1-1 | TRBV11-2 | - | - | CASSSIPPRTEAFF | TGTGCCAGCAGCTCGATCCCCCCGAGAACTGAAGCTTTCTTT
TRBJ1-3 | TRBV6-5 | - | - | CASSYSWQDSGNTIYF | TGTGCCAGCAGTTACTCATGGCAGGACTCTGGAAACACCATATATTTT
TRBJ2-7 | TRBV6-6 | - | - | CASGLGFPYEQYF | TGTGCCAGCGGATTGGGGTTCCCCTACGAGCAGTACTTC
TRBJ2-7 | TRBV10-3 | - | TRBD2 | CAITIGLAGGSEQYF | TGTGCCATCACCATTGGACTAGCGGGAGGTTCCGAGCAGTACTTC
TRBJ2-3 | TRBV18 | - | - | CASSLGLGDVGTDTQYF | TGTGCCAGCTCCCTGGGTTTGGGGGACGTCGGCACAGATACGCAGTATTTT
TRBJ1-1 | TRBV7-6 | few | - | CASSLVGEEAEAFF | TGTGCCAGCAGCTTAGTCGGGGAAGAGGCTGAAGCTTTCTTT
TRBJ2-7 | TRBV28 | - | - | CASEASLSGEQYF | TGTGCCAGCGAGGCTAGCTTAAGCGGCGAGCAGTACTTC
TRBJ2-5 | TRBV5-1 | - | - | CASSLVADPERETQYF | TGCGCCAGCAGCTTGGTCGCTGACCCCGAACGAGAGACCCAGTACTTC
TRBJ2-7 | TRBV6-6 | - | - | CASSPRHSSYEQYF | TGTGCCAGCAGCCCTCGCCACAGCTCCTACGAGCAGTACTTC
TRBJ2-5 | TRBV18 | - | TRBD2 | CASSRLAGGQETQYF | TGTGCCAGCTCAAGGCTAGCGGGAGGACAAGAGACCCAGTACTTC
TRBJ2-7 | TRBV5-6 | - | - | CASSPTAGLGHEQYF | TGTGCCAGCAGCCCCACAGCGGGCCTCGGCCACGAGCAGTACTTC
TRBJ2-1 | TRBV7-3 | few | - | CASSLTLLALSYNEQFF | TGTGCCAGCAGCTTAACTCTACTAGCCCTCTCCTACAATGAGCAGTTCTTC
TRBJ2-2 | TRBV27 | - | - | CASSLRPTSGELFF | TGTGCCAGCAGTTTAAGACCCACGTCGGGGGAGCTGTTTTTT
TRBJ2-5 | TRBV18 | - | - | CASSPQSSPGETQYF | TGTGCCAGCTCACCCCAGAGCTCCCCGGGTGAGACCCAGTACTTC
TRBJ1-2 | TRBV27 | - | TRBD1 | CASSLIEGRGNEGYTF | TGTGCCAGCAGTTTAATAGAGGGCAGGGGGAATGAGGGCTACACCTTC
TRBJ1-1 | TRBV5-6 | - | - | CASSLGDDANTEAFF | TGTGCCAGCAGCCTCGGGGATGACGCGAACACTGAAGCTTTCTTT
TRBJ2-3 | TRBV12-1 | once | - | CASSFVSGLQPYTQYF | TGTGCCAGCAGCTTTGTTTCGGGACTACAACCTTATACGCAGTATTTT
TRBJ1-1 | TRBV18 | - | TRBD1 | CASSPVTGQLNTEAFF | TGTGCCAGCTCACCAGTGACAGGGCAATTGAACACTGAAGCTTTCTTT
TRBJ2-5 | TRBV29-1 | - | TRBD2 | CSVELAGEGETQYF | TGCAGCGTTGAGCTAGCGGGAGAGGGGGAGACCCAGTACTTC
TRBJ1-1 | TRBV27 | - | - | CASSQNMNTEAFF | TGTGCCAGCAGCCAGAACATGAACACTGAAGCTTTCTTT
TRBJ1-2 | TRBV30 | - | TRBD1 | CAWSFEAGGSGYTF | TGTGCCTGGAGCTTCGAGGCAGGGGGCTCTGGCTACACCTTC
TRBJ1-1 | TRBV19 | - | - | CASSIAPMTEMNTEAFF | TGTGCCAGTAGTATAGCGCCCATGACAGAGATGAACACTGAAGCTTTCTTT
TRBJ1-5 | TRBV18 | medium-sized | TRBD1 | CASSPLGGAGQPQHF | TGTGCCAGCTCACCTTTAGGGGGCGCGGGGCAGCCCCAGCATTTT
TRBJ1-1 | TRBV7-2 | - | - | CASFSLGAEAFF | TGTGCCAGCTTCTCGCTGGGGGCTGAAGCTTTCTTT
TRBJ2-2 | TRBV19 | - | - | CASSIGGTGELFF | TGTGCCAGTAGTATCGGGGGAACCGGGGAGCTGTTTTTT
TRBJ2-1 | TRBV7-9 | - | - | CASSGVNGPYNEQFF | TGTGCCAGCAGCGGGGTAAACGGGCCCTACAATGAGCAGTTCTTC
TRBJ2-2 | TRBV29-1 | - | - | CSVVSGAGELFF | TGCAGCGTTGTTTCGGGGGCCGGGGAGCTGTTTTTT
TRBJ2-3 | TRBV14 | - | TRBD1 | CASSHRLGQGTDTQYF | TGTGCCAGCAGCCACAGACTGGGACAGGGCACAGATACGCAGTATTTT
TRBJ2-7 | TRBV2 | - | - | CASSGNVITYEQYF | TGTGCCAGCAGTGGGAATGTAATTACCTACGAGCAGTACTTC
TRBJ1-1 | TRBV6-1 | - | - | CASRENSGLSEAFF | TGTGCCAGCAGGGAGAATTCGGGGCTTTCTGAAGCTTTCTTT
TRBJ2-7 | TRBV6-5 | - | - | CASSYSSDSYEQYF | TGTGCCAGCAGTTACTCGAGTGACAGCTACGAGCAGTACTTC
TRBJ2-2 | TRBV29-1 | few | - | CSVVLSGSGTGELFF | TGCAGCGTTGTGTTATCCGGGAGCGGCACCGGGGAGCTGTTTTTT
TRBJ2-6 | TRBV5-1 | - | - | CASSLGSGANVLTF | TGCGCCAGCAGCTTGGGTTCTGGGGCCAACGTCCTGACTTTC
TRBJ2-7 | TRBV11-2 | once | - | CASSFPQRVYEQYF | TGTGCCAGCAGCTTCCCCCAGCGCGTTTACGAGCAGTACTTC
TRBJ1-5 | TRBV6-5 | few | - | CASKGGRNQPQHF | TGTGCCAGCAAGGGGGGGCGAAATCAGCCCCAGCATTTT
TRBJ1-3 | TRBV6-5 | once | - | CASADSSGNTIYF | TGTGCCAGCGCGGACAGCTCTGGAAACACCATATATTTT
TRBJ1-2 | TRBV19 | - | TRBD1 | CASSPQGAGYTF | TGTGCCAGTAGTCCCCAGGGGGCTGGCTACACCTTC
TRBJ2-3 | TRBV5-5 | - | - | CASRLRGVSTDTQYF | TGTGCCAGCCGTTTGAGGGGGGTTAGCACAGATACGCAGTATTTT